This record covers a single TCR beta chain. Its specific antigen is unknown. The cohort comprised some 700 healthy bone marrow donors. All cohort members were sampled while nominally healthy, although unrecorded immune exposures were likely present. The donor was CMV seronegative and was included in the group of several hundred seronegative cohort members. A peripheral blood sample was collected from each donor, and TCR beta sequencing was performed on peripheral blood mononuclear cells. The Qiagen DNeasy Blood Extraction Kit was used to extract genomic DNA from the blood cell samples. This sample is part of a study of cytomegalovirus exposure and HLA in healthy donors (dated by TCRdb to 2017 to 2019). A note on the overall study: In an earlier analysis of 587 of the donors, around 300 Gb of sequence data and 120 million or so unique TCR beta sequences from about 179 million T cells were reported. Roughly 290 gigabases of sequencing data and around 90 million unique TCR sequences made up an early release that covered fewer than 650 HLA-typed donors. The genetic ancestry cluster associated with self-reported Caucasian donors included over 65% of the roughly 360 genotyped donors. The study was designed to test whether signatures of past pathogen exposure could be identified by cataloging public T cell receptors. The study used immunosequencing to profile the T cell repertoires of around 600 subjects and linked those repertoires to cytomegalovirus serostatus. A separate validation cohort of about 110 different subjects was used in addition to the roughly 670-subject first cohort. To predict cytomegalovirus infection status, the study brought together high-throughput TCR immunosequencing, statistical association of individual TCRs with disease status, and machine learning. In a later analysis, previously published TCR beta repertoires from about 670 donors were re-analyzed and high-resolution HLA genotyping was added so that TCR occurrence patterns could be studied. In the later analysis, no new phenotypic data were used to find candidate immune exposures; instead, reliance was placed on TCR beta sequences and their occurrence across donors. An earlier analysis of 587 of the donors used high-throughput TCR beta sequencing to judge whether each TCR beta V gene segment behaved as functional or pseudogenic. Donor age, sex, ethnicity and CMV serostatus were collected together with the repertoire data. A later genetic analysis took genome-wide SNP genotypes for about 65% of the roughly 670 donors and used that subset as a discovery cohort. Every discovery cohort repertoire had been produced on one sequencing platform. Both class I and class II loci were covered by HLA typing, at four-digit resolution. Typing coverage varied by locus: roughly 620-640 donors for A, B, C, DRB1 and DQB1; approximately 560 for DQA1; 600 to 610 for DPA1; around 490 for DPB1. Five DR-DQ haplotypes were handled as single units for association and clustering because linkage in the cohort was strong. On average, roughly 240,000 unique TCR beta nucleotide sequences were sequenced per donor among 398 genotyped donors of the cohort, with 15% to 20% of those sequences being non-productive.

The library was built by means of the immunoSEQ multiplex PCR assay. For the multiplex PCR, a mixture combining 60 forward primers for TCR Vbeta segments and 13 reverse primers for TCR Jbeta segments was used. Amplification of the CDR3 region of rearranged TCR beta genes was performed with a multiplex PCR assay on genomic DNA. Amplified TCR beta libraries were sequenced as 87-base-pair reads on the Illumina HiSeq System. On the study's bioinformatics: A later analysis tallied tens of millions of unique TCR beta chains across the 666 repertoires, and about 12 million of those chains were shared by two or more donors. Raw reads were error-corrected and collapsed into unique sequences by a nearest-neighbor algorithm in which closely related sequences were merged to remove PCR and sequencing errors. Alignment of CDR3 sequences to IMGT reference sequences was used to assign V, D and J gene segments. Each retained sequence needed at least a six-nucleotide match to both a V gene segment and a J gene segment. A rearrangement counted as productive if the CDR3 had no stop codons and remained in frame with V and J, and every other rearrangement counted as non-productive. Following IMGT convention, CDR3 was defined as the stretch from the second conserved V-encoded cysteine up to the conserved J-encoded phenylalanine. Sequences without an unambiguous match to a single V gene segment were excluded from the earlier analysis of approximately 600 of the donors. In an earlier analysis of approximately 590 of the donors, a V segment was called functional when productive rearrangements were above 56.7%, and segregating when the standard deviation between donors exceeded 5%. A statistical classification framework was built to diagnose cytomegalovirus status from the catalog of TCR beta chain sequences. A later analysis assigned V and J genes by comparing TCR nucleotide sequences with IMGT/GENE-DB human TR gene sequences. A later analysis assigned CDR3 sequences and most-parsimonious VDJ recombination scenarios with the TCRdist pipeline. In a later analysis, every TCR beta chain was defined by the combination of its CDR3 amino acid sequence and its V-gene family, and reads without a unique V-gene family were dropped. To address suspected cross-contamination and a sequencing artifact, a later analysis removed over 500 highly shared, low-generation-probability nucleotide sequences. In a later analysis, a clonal expansion index was calculated for each public chain from normalized within-repertoire ranks of inferred template counts. A later analysis computed generation probabilities with a VDJ recombination model fitted to out-of-frame rearrangements, and checked the results against IGoR. A later analysis scored TCR-TCR, TCR-HLA and TCR-CMV co-occurrence with hypergeometric tests, applying a repertoire-size bias correction to TCR pairs. In a later analysis, false discovery rates were estimated by permuting HLA or CMV assignments 20 times. A later analysis grouped co-occurring TCRs with DBSCAN, adding TCRdist sequence similarity when clustering within HLA-allele-positive subsets. Repertoires with fewer than 30,000 or more than 120,000 public chains, plus five repertoires with anomalous nucleotide sharing, were excluded from co-occurrence clustering. Here the immuneACCESS table is served through TCRdb, limited to in-frame sequences with V and J called. Missing clones are a known gap in these copies; in checked studies unresolved V genes cover under half, and the rest lacks a known reason. The DNA was the basis for D and trimming; V, J and clone size are from that table. This sample's table contains about 140,000 clones. Under 2.5% of the sample is held by the ten biggest clonotypes.

The CDR3 spans 14 residues, from the cysteine through the phenylalanine. Left in the record is the CDR3 DNA by itself, 42 bases read in frame from the first base. From the germline V gene, CDR1 is SQVTM and CDR2 is ANQGSEA. V is clipped by 4 bases and J by 0 bases, and the sequence between their germline boundaries is 10 bases long. What the work shows at the level of the full study, not this receptor alone: The cohort was sequenced for TCR beta chains only, and without alpha or paired-chain data the features that could be detected were limited. According to a later analysis, most CMV-associated TCR beta chains appeared to be HLA-restricted, and the HLA associations seemed to be driven largely by CMV exposure. A later analysis reported that several top co-occurrence clusters appeared linked to parvovirus B19, influenza, CMV and Epstein-Barr virus. A total of about 180 TCR beta chains were listed by the study as associated with cytomegalovirus. In a later analysis, 16,951 TCR beta sequences were associated with specific HLA alleles at a false discovery rate of 0.05. A further reported finding was that TCR beta sequences accurately predicted the HLA-A and HLA-B alleles for most subjects in the first cohort. Strong co-occurrence of HLA alleles, especially DR and DQ, made assigning TCR associations to individual alleles difficult. Most TCR sequences were seen in very few donors, while some public TCRs were found in many individuals. In an earlier analysis of approximately 600 of the donors, most TCR beta V segments were observed in productive rearrangements about 87% or about 30% of the time, broadly matching IMGT annotations. CMV serostatus was the only immune exposure information available for the cohort. A later analysis found that HLA-associated TCR beta chains were more clonally expanded and had lower generation probabilities than equally common non-associated chains. In a later genetic analysis, fewer N-insertions in productive TCRs were reported among donors in an Asian-associated ancestry cluster than the roughly 710-donor mean. Sequencing depth was assumed to be roughly uniform across donors in the presence/absence analyses, though that assumption may not hold. Because HLA typing was unavailable for some donors at each locus, only the typed subset was used in association tests. In a later analysis, the rate of TCR association differed among HLA loci, with DRB1 alleles having the most associated TCRs and HLA-C alleles having the fewest. The classifier was reported to diagnose cytomegalovirus status with high specificity and sensitivity in both the original cohort and the validation cohort. A cluster of highly shared sequence variants was judged likely to be a technical artifact of the sequencing pipeline. It was suggested by the authors that the approach could potentially be generalized to other disease states and immunological phenotypes. Correlated functional status among segregating V segments might be attributable to linkage disequilibrium, but an unknown experimental factor could not be ruled out. Some IMGT-functional V segments, including TRBV6-2 and TRBV6-3, could not be distinguished by the 87-base-pair reads and were therefore excluded. Because counts were too low, 15 to 20 rarely observed V segments, including chromosome 9 orphons, were left out of the earlier analysis of several hundred of the donors. An association between a missense DCLRE1C variant and V-gene and J-gene trimming of TCR beta chains was found in a later genetic analysis and replicated in an independent cohort. A few of the identified cytomegalovirus-associated TCR beta chains were confirmed in vitro to be specific for cytomegalovirus antigens.

Sequencing was done on a sample of PBMCs. The rearrangement joined TRBV29-1 to TRBJ1-3; the D gene cannot be resolved reliably. The receptor was derived from a woman aged 18-35 years in good health and CMV-seronegative. The CDR3 region has the sequence CSVVPLDSGNTIYF. The nucleotide sequence reads TGCAGCGTTGTGCCGCTAGACTCTGGAAACACCATATATTTT.